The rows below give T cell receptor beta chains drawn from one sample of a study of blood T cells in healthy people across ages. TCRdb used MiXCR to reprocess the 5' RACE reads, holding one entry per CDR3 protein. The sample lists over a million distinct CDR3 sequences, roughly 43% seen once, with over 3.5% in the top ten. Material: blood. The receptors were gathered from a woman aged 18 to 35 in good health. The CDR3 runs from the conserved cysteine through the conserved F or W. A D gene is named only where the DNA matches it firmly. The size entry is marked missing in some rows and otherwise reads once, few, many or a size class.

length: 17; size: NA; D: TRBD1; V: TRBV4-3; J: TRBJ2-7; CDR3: CASSQDLKGQGANEQYF; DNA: TGCGCCAGCAGCCAAGATTTAAAGGGGCAGGGGGCTAACGAGCAGTACTTC
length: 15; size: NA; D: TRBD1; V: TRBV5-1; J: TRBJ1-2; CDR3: CASSLGTGPTIGYTF; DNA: TGCGCCAGCAGCTTGGGGACAGGCCCCACTATTGGCTACACCTTC
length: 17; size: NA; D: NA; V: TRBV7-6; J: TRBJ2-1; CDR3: CASSSEDSINSYNEQFF; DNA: TGTGCCAGCAGCTCCGAGGACAGCATCAACTCCTACAATGAGCAGTTCTTC
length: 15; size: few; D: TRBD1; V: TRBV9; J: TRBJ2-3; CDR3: CASSVGDSGIDTQYF; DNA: TGTGCCAGCAGTGTAGGGGACAGTGGGATAGATACGCAGTATTTT
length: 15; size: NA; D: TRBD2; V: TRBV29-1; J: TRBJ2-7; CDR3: CSVEDGTSGYHEQYF; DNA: TGCAGCGTTGAAGATGGCACTAGCGGGTACCACGAGCAGTACTTC
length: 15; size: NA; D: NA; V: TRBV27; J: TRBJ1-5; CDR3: CASSLTSGFNQPQHF; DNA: TGTGCCAGCAGTTTAACATCCGGGTTCAATCAGCCCCAGCATTTT
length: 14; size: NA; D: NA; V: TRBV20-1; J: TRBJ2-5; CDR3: CSASGGRYQETQYF; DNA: TGCAGTGCTAGCGGGGGGCGGTACCAAGAGACCCAGTACTTC
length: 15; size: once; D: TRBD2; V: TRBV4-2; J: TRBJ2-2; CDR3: CASSQSSGGGGELFF; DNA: TGTGCCAGCAGCCAATCTAGCGGGGGAGGCGGGGAGCTGTTTTTT
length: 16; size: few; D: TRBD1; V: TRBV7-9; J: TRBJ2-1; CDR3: CASKYYRGQFYNEQFF; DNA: TGTGCCAGCAAATATTACAGGGGGCAATTCTACAATGAGCAGTTCTTC
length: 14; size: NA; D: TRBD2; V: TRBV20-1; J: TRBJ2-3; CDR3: CSASTSGRTDTQYF; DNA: TGCAGTGCTTCTACTAGCGGACGCACAGATACGCAGTATTTT
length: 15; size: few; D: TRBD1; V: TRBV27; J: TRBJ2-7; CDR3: CASSWGRQGSYEQYF; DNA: TGTGCCAGCAGTTGGGGCCGACAGGGTTCCTACGAGCAGTACTTC
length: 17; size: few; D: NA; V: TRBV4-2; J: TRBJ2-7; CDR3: CASSQDPRDSPSYEQYF; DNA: TGTGCCAGCAGCCAAGACCCTAGGGACTCCCCTTCCTACGAGCAGTACTTC
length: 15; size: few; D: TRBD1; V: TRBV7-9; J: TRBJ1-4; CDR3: CASSSTGTGSEKLFF; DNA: TGTGCCAGCAGCTCCACCGGGACAGGGAGCGAAAAACTGTTTTTT
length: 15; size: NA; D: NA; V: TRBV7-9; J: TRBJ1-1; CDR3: CASSLAQGGSTEAFF; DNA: TGTGCCAGCAGCTTAGCTCAGGGCGGGTCCACTGAAGCTTTCTTT
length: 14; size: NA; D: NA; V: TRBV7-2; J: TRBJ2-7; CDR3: CASSLSEDSYEQYF; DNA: TGTGCCAGCAGCCTGTCGGAGGACTCCTACGAGCAGTACTTC
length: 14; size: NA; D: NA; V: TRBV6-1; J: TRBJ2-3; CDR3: CASSEGGLPDTQYF; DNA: TGTGCCAGCAGTGAGGGCGGACTGCCAGATACGCAGTATTTT
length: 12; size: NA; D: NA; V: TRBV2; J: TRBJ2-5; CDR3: CASSPTVETQYF; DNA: TGTGCCAGCAGTCCCACAGTGGAGACCCAGTACTTC
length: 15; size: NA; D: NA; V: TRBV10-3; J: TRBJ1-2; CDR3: CAISAPEPPQNGYTF; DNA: TGTGCCATCAGTGCGCCGGAACCTCCTCAGAATGGCTACACCTTC
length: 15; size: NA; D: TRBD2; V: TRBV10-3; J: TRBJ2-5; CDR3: CAISEKGLAGEEQYF; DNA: TGTGCCATCAGTGAAAAAGGACTAGCGGGAGAGGAGCAGTACTTC
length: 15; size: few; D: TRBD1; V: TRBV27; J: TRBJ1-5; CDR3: CASSARQGAGQPQHF; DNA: TGTGCCAGCAGTGCCCGACAGGGGGCTGGTCAGCCCCAGCATTTT
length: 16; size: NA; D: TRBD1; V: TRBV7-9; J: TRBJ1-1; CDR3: CASSSTWDRMNTEAFF; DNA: TGTGCCAGCAGCTCTACTTGGGACAGAATGAACACTGAAGCTTTCTTT
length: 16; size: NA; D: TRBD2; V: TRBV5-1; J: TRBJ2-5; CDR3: CASSVGLAGYQETQYF; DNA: TGCGCCAGCAGCGTGGGACTAGCGGGCTACCAAGAGACCCAGTACTTC
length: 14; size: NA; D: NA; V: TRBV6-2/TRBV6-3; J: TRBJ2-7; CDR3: CASSYSGIYYEQYF; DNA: TGTGCCAGCAGTTACTCCGGGATCTACTACGAGCAGTACTTC
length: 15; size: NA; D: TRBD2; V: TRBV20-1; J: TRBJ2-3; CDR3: CSARSTSGSSDTQYF; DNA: TGCAGTGCTAGATCGACTAGCGGGAGTTCAGATACGCAGTATTTT
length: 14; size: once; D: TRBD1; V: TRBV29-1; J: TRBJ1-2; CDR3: CSVVGRQGAYGYTF; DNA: TGCAGCGTTGTGGGGCGACAGGGGGCCTATGGCTACACCTTC
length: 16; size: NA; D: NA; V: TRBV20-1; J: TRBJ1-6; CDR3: CSAEGQGPSYNSPLHF; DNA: TGCAGTGCAGAGGGGCAAGGGCCGAGTTATAATTCACCCCTCCACTTT
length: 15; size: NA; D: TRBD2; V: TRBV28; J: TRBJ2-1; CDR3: CASSFRGSGEETQFF; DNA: TGTGCCAGCAGTTTCCGCGGTAGCGGGGAAGAGACCCAGTTCTTC
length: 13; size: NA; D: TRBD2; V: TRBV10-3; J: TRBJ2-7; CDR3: CAIRAGGRYEQYF; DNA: TGTGCCATCCGAGCGGGGGGCCGGTACGAGCAGTACTTC
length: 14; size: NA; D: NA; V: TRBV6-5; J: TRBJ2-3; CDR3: CASSYNPTTDTQYF; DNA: TGTGCCAGCAGTTACAACCCCACCACAGATACGCAGTATTTT
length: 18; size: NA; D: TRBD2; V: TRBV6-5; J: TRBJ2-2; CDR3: CASSYLGGAGGLTGELFF; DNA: TGTGCCAGCAGTTACTTGGGGGGCGCGGGAGGCCTCACCGGGGAGCTGTTTTTT
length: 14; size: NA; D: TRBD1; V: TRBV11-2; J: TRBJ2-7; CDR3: CASSNRDRVYEQYF; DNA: TGTGCCAGCAGCAACCGGGACAGGGTCTACGAGCAGTACTTC
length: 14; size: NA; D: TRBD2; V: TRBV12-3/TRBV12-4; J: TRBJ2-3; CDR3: CASRNSGGPDTQYF; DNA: TGTGCCAGCAGAAATAGCGGGGGACCAGATACGCAGTATTTT
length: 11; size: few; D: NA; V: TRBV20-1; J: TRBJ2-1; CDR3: CSAREASGQFF; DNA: TGCAGTGCTAGAGAAGCTAGTGGGCAGTTCTTC
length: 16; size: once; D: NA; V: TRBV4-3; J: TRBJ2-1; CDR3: CASSQVSSRLTYEQFF; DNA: TGCGCCAGCAGCCAAGTGAGTTCTAGACTTACCTACGAGCAGTTCTTC
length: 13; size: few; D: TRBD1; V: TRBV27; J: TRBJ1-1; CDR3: CASSRQGDTGAFF; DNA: TGTGCCAGCTCCCGACAGGGTGACACTGGAGCTTTCTTT
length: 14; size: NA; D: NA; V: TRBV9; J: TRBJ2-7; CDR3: CASSVDPQVDEQYF; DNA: TGTGCCAGCAGCGTAGACCCGCAAGTGGACGAGCAGTACTTC
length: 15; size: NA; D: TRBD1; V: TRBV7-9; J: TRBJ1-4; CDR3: CASSGDRGLNEKLFF; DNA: TGTGCCAGCAGCGGCGACAGGGGCCTGAATGAAAAACTGTTTTTT
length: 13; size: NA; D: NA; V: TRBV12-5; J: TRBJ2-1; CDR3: CASGLALNNEQFF; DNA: TGTGCTAGTGGTTTGGCCTTAAACAATGAGCAGTTCTTC
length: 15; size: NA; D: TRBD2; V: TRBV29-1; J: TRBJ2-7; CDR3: CSVEGGGLAIDEQYF; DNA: TGCAGCGTTGAAGGGGGAGGACTAGCAATAGACGAGCAGTACTTC
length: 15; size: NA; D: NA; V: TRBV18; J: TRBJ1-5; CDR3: CASSSLSDGNQPQHF; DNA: TGTGCCAGCTCATCTCTATCGGACGGTAATCAGCCCCAGCATTTT